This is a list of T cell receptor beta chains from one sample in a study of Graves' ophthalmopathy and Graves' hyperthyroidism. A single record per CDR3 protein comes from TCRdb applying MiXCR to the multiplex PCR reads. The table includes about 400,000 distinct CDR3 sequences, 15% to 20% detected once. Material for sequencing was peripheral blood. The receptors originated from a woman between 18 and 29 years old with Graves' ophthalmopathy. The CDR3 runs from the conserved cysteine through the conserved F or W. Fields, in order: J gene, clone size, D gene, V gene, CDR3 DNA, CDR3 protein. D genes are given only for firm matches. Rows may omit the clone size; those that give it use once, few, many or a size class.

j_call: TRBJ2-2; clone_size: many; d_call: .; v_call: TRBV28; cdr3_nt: TGTGCCAGCAGTTACCCCTGGGGGCCCCTCACCGGGGAGCTGTTTTTT; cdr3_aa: CASSYPWGPLTGELFF
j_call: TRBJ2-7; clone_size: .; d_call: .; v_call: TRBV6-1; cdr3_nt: TGTGCCAGCAGTGAACCAAAGGGGCCTGTGGGGGTCCACGAGCAGTACTTC; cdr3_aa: CASSEPKGPVGVHEQYF
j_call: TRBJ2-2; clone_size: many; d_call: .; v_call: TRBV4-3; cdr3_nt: TGCGCCAGCAGCCAAGGAGGAGCGAACACCGGGGAGCTGTTTTTT; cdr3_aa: CASSQGGANTGELFF
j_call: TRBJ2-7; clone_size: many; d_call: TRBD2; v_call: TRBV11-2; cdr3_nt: TGTGCCAGCAGCTTAGAACTAGCGGGGGGGCTCTACGAGCAGTACTTC; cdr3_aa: CASSLELAGGLYEQYF
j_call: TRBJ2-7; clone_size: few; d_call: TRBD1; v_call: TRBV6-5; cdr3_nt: TGTGCCAGCAGTTACGCCTCGACAGGGTTGCAGTACTTC; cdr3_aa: CASSYASTGLQYF
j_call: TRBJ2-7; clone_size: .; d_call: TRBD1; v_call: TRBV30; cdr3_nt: TGTGCCTGGGTCAACCTAAGGGGGCCCCCCGAGCAGTACTTC; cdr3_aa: CAWVNLRGPPEQYF
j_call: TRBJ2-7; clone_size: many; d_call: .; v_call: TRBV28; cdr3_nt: TGTGCCAGCAGCTCGCCGGTAGCGGCCTCCTACGAGCAGTACTTC; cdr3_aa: CASSSPVAASYEQYF
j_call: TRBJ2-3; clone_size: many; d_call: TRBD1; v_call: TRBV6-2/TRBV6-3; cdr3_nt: TGTGCCAGCAGTTACCGCAGGGGGCGGAGCGGCACAGATACGCAGTATTTT; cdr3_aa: CASSYRRGRSGTDTQYF
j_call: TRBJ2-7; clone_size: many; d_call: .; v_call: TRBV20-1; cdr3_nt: TGCAGTGCTAGAGCCCCGGTTCGGGTGGGCTACGAGCAGTACTTC; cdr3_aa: CSARAPVRVGYEQYF
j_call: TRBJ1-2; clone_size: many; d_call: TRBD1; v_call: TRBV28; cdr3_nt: TGTGCCAGCAGTTTGTGGGGCAGGGGGCAGGATGGCTACACCTTC; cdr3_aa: CASSLWGRGQDGYTF
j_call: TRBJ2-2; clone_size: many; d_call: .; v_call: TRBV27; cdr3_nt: TGTGCCAGCAGTTTAGGGCAGGAGAACACCGGGGAGCTGTTTTTT; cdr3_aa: CASSLGQENTGELFF
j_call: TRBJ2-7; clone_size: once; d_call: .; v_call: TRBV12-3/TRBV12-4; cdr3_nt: TGTGCCAGCAGGGGGCTGGGCTACGAGCAGTACTTC; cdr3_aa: CASRGLGYEQYF
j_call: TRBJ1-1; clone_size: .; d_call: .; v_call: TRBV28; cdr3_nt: TGTGCCAGCAGTTTTGAGGAGACGGACACTGAAGCTTTCTTT; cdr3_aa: CASSFEETDTEAFF
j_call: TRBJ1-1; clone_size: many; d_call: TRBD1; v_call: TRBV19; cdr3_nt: TGTGCCAGTAAGAGGGTACCGGGACAGTCGAACACTGAAGCTTTCTTT; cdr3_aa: CASKRVPGQSNTEAFF
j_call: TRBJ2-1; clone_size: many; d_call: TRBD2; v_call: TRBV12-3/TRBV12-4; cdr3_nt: TGTGCCAGCAGTTTAGGGCTAGCGGTTGAGCAGTTCTTC; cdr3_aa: CASSLGLAVEQFF
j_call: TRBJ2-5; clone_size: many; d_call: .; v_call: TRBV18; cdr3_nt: TGTGCCAGCTCCTTGGCTTCAACTGGGGAGACCCAGTACTTC; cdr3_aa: CASSLASTGETQYF
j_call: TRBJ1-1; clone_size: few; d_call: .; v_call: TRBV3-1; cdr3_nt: TGTGCCAGCAGCCAAGATGTTGGGAGGGACACTGAAGCTTTCTTT; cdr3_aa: CASSQDVGRDTEAFF
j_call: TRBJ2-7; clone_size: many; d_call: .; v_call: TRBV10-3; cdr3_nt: TGTGCCATCAGTCGTGGGGGGAACTACGAGCAGTACTTC; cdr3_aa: CAISRGGNYEQYF
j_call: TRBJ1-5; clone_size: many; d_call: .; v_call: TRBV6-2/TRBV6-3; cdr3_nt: TGTGCCAGCAGTTACACTCCTGGGTGGTATAGCAATCAGCCCCAGCATTTT; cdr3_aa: CASSYTPGWYSNQPQHF
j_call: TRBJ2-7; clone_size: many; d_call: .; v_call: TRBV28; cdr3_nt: TGTGCCAGCAGTTTAAGGGATCCCCCCTACGAGCAGTACTTC; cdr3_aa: CASSLRDPPYEQYF
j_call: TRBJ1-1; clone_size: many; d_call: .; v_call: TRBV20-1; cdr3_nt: TGCAGTGCTAGAGATAAAACTGAAGCTTTCTTT; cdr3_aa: CSARDKTEAFF
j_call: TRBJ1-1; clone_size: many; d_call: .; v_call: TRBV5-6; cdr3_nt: TGTGCCAGCAGATTGGACACTAACACTGAAGCTTTCTTT; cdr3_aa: CASRLDTNTEAFF
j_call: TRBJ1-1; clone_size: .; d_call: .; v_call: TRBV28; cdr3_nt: TGTGCCAGTGCCCGGCGGCTGAACACTGAAGCTTTCTTT; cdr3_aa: CASARRLNTEAFF
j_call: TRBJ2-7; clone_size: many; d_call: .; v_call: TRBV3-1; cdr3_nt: TGTGCCAGCAGCCAACGACAGGTATACGAGCAGTACTTC; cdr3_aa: CASSQRQVYEQYF
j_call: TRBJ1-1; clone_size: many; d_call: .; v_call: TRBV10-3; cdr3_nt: TGTGCCATCAGTGAGTCTATCGAGATGAACACTGAAGCTTTCTTT; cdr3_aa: CAISESIEMNTEAFF
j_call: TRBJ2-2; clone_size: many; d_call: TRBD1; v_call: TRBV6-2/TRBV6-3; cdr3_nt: TGTGCCAGCAGCTTGGACAGGCTGAACACCGGGGAGCTGTTTTTT; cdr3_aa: CASSLDRLNTGELFF
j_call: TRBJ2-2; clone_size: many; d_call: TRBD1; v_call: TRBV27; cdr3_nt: TGTGCCAGCAGTTGGACAGGGACCAACACCGGGGAGCTGTTTTTT; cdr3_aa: CASSWTGTNTGELFF
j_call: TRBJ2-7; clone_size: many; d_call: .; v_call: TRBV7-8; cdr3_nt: TGTGCCAGCAGCCCCGGACGGTCCTACGAGCAGTACTTC; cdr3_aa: CASSPGRSYEQYF
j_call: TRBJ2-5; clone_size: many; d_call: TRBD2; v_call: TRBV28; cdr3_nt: TGTGCCACCCTCGGGGGGGTCGAGACCCAGTACTTC; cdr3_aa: CATLGGVETQYF
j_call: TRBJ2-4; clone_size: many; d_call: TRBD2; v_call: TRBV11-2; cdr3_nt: TGTGCCAGCAGCTTAGTGTCTAGCGGGGGTCCCCAACCCGCCAAAAACATTCAGTACTTC; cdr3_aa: CASSLVSSGGPQPAKNIQYF
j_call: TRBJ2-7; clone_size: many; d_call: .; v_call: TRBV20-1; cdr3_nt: TGCAGTGCTAGAGTTGGGCTTCAGGAGCAGTACTTC; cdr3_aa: CSARVGLQEQYF
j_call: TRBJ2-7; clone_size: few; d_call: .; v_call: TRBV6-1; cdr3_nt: TGTGCCACCAACACCGGGGACACGTGGGGCGAGCAGTACTTC; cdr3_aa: CATNTGDTWGEQYF
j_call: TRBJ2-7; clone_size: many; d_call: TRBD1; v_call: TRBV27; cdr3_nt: TGTGCCAGCAGTAAATTACCGCCGGGACAGGGGGCGGGGGAGCAGTACTTC; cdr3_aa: CASSKLPPGQGAGEQYF
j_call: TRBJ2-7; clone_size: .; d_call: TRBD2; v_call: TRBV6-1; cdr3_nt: TGTGCCAGCAGTGAAGGTGCGGCGGGGCGGGAGGAGTACTTC; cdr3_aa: CASSEGAAGREEYF
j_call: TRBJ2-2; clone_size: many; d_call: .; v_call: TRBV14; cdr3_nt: TGTGCCAGCAGCCAGTGGCAGGGCGGGAACACCGGGGAGCTGTTTTTT; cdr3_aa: CASSQWQGGNTGELFF
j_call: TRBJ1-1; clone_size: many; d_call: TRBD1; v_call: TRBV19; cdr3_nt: TGTGCCAGTAGTAAGAACAGGGGGTCGGGCACTGAAGCTTTCTTT; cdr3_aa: CASSKNRGSGTEAFF
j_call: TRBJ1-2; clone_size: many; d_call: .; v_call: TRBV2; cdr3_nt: TGTGCCAGCGGGGGGGCATCAACAGGTTATGGCTACACCTTC; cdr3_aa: CASGGASTGYGYTF
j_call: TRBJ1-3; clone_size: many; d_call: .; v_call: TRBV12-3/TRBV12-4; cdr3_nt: TGTGCCAGCAGTCACCGGGGGGAGAGAAGAAACACCATATATTTT; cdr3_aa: CASSHRGERRNTIYF
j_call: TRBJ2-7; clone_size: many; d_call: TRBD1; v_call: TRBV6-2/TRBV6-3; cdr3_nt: TGTGCCAGCAGTTCATCCGGGACAGGGGTTAGAAAGCAGTACTTC; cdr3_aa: CASSSSGTGVRKQYF